The 21 T cell receptor beta chains below come from one sample, sequenced in a study of identical twins. TCRdb re-called the 5' RACE reads with MiXCR, one entry per CDR3 protein. The profile covers fewer than 550,000 distinct CDR3 sequences, with 13% to 15% appearing a single time and 0.98% taken by the ten largest. In addition, the sample was reused for a study of yellow fever vaccine responses in identical twins.

Material: CD4+ T cells sorted from blood. The receptors come from a woman between 18 and 30 years old in good health.

The chain links TRBV18 to TRBJ1-6; D gene unclear. CDR3 length equals 14 residues. Germline V gives CDR1 KGHSH, CDR2 LQKENI. V was cut by 3 bases and J by 9 bases, with 12 bases left in between. CDR3 sequence (DNA): TGTGCCAGCTCACCGGATTCGGGTGGTTCACCCCTCCACTTT. This translates into CASSPDSGGSPLHF.

V and J are TRBV20-1 and TRBJ2-7; D is perhaps TRBD2 (6 bases). The CDR3 sequence is 15 residues long. From germline, CDR1 is DFQATT and CDR2 SNEGSKA (reference sequence). V was cut by 6 bases and J by 3 bases, with 21 bases left in between. Here the CDR3 reads CSANDGRGPLYEQYF. The CDR3 region has the DNA TGCAGTGCGAACGACGGGCGGGGCCCTCTCTACGAGCAGTACTTC.

This clonotype appeared a few times. The chain joins TRBV5-6 to TRBJ2-1; 8 bases match TRBD1. V was clipped by 3 bases and J by 4 bases; unmatched bases: 3. The length of the CDR3 is 14 residues. Looked up from germline, CDR1 is SGHDT and CDR2 is YYEEEE. DNA for the CDR3: TGTGCCAGCAGCTGGGGGGACAGGTACAATGAGCAGTTCTTC. Translating it yields CASSWGDRYNEQFF.

This clonotype was observed a handful of times. This rearrangement joins TRBV6-5 to TRBJ2-3; no clear D gene. Germline assignment: CDR1 MNHEY and CDR2 SVGAGI. Trimming left V 3 bases short and J 2 bases short, with 9 bases between. The CDR3 runs to 14 residues. The CDR3 reads CASSYSTATDTQYF. Written as DNA, the CDR3 is TGTGCCAGCAGTTATTCAACAGCCACAGATACGCAGTATTTT.

This clonotype occurred a few times. This chain links TRBV7-2 with TRBJ2-3; 11 bases align to TRBD2. Germline CDR1 reads SGHTA; CDR2 reads FQGNSA. Unmatched junction bases numbered 12, after V lost 5 bases and J lost 8 bases. The CDR3 length is 16 residues. CDR3 coding DNA: TGTGCCAGCAGCCCTGTCCTAGCGGGGGGTCCCTTTACGCAGTATTTT. Translated, it gives CASSPVLAGGPFTQYF.

The chain uses TRBV6-1 and TRBJ2-5; the match to TRBD1 covers 8 bases. Germline V gene data show CDR1 as MNHNS and CDR2 as SASEGT. This CDR3 has 13 residues. Trimming removed 7 bases from V and 5 bases from J; junction bases left unmatched: 6. This CDR3 reads CASNQGARETQYF. CDR3 bases: TGTGCCAGCAATCAGGGGGCACGGGAGACCCAGTACTTC.

This chain's CDR3 is CASSPPLGGTYEQYF. DNA for the CDR3: TGTGCCAGCAGTCCTCCCTTAGGGGGTACCTACGAGCAGTACTTC. The chain employs TRBV12-3 or TRBV12-4 and TRBJ2-7; perhaps TRBD1 as D (6 bases). This CDR3 has 15 amino acids. Trimming took off 5 bases at V and 2 bases at J, with 16 bases between the two ends.

This clonotype was seen at least ten times. This sequence joins TRBV3-1 and TRBJ1-1; TRBD1 might be the D (5 bases). The CDR3 totals 14 residues. V dropped 4 bases and J dropped 8 bases, with 17 bases sitting between them. Germline V gene sequence: CDR1 LGHDT, CDR2 YNNKEL (reference sequence). DNA for the CDR3: TGTGCCAGCAGCCCCACCGGCGGAGGGGTAGAAGCTTTCTTT. It specifies CASSPTGGGVEAFF. Using reference TRBV3-1 and TRBJ1-1 for the parts outside the CDR3, the full variable domain is DTAVSQTPKYLVTQMGNDKSIKCEQNLGHDTMYWYKQDSKKFLKIMFSYNNKELIINETVPNRFSPKSPDKAHLNLHINSLELGDSAVYFCASSPTGGGVEAFFGQGTRLTVV.

This clonotype was seen repeatedly, ten times or more. The CDR3 loop is CASSHGTGTGEQYF. DNA for the CDR3: TGCGCCAGCAGCCACGGGACAGGAACTGGGGAGCAGTACTTC. V usage is TRBV5-1 and J usage is TRBJ2-7, with 8 positions matching TRBD1. Germline CDR1 SGHRS, CDR2 YFSETQ. CDR3 size: 14 residues. V lost 4 bases to trimming and J lost 7 bases; unmatched junction nucleotides: 10.

This clonotype was seen a few times. The gene calls are TRBV20-1 and TRBJ2-7; 7 bases agree with TRBD1. The junction had 9 bases not matched to a gene; V was cut back by 0 bases and J by 7 bases. Germline V gene lookup returns CDR1 DFQATT and CDR2 SNEGSKA (reference sequence). The CDR3 has 14 residues. This CDR3 reads CSARDRQGGQEQYF. The CDR3 nucleotides are TGCAGTGCTAGAGACCGACAGGGCGGGCAGGAGCAGTACTTC.

In nucleotides, the CDR3 is TGTGCCAGCAGCTTGGACCAAAACAGTTATCAAGAGACCCAGTACTTC. Translating it yields CASSLDQNSYQETQYF. J is TRBJ2-5 and V is TRBV5-6; D is unclear. CDR1 and CDR2 from the germline V gene are SGHDT and YYEEEE. With 0 bases removed from V and 2 bases from J, the gap between germline ends came to 14 bases. This CDR3 comprises 16 residues.

The rearrangement joins TRBV12-3 or TRBV12-4 to TRBJ2-1; D may correspond to TRBD1 or TRBD2 (6 bases each). Trimming pared 2 bases from V and 9 bases from J, leaving 17 bases between. There are 15 residues in the CDR3. CDR3 DNA sequence: TGTGCCAGCAGTTTAATGTCCGGGGGCAACGGTGAGCAGTTCTTC. Amino acids: CASSLMSGGNGEQFF.

This clonotype was observed at least ten times. The chain recombines TRBV12-3 or TRBV12-4 with TRBJ2-2; a possible D gene is TRBD1 (7 bases). Trimming left V 4 bases short and J 8 bases short, with 14 bases between. The CDR3 extends over 14 amino acids. CDR3 sequence: CASSSGGKLGELFF. In DNA form, the CDR3 reads TGTGCCAGCAGTTCAGGGGGGAAATTAGGGGAGCTGTTTTTT.

This clonotype was counted between two and nine times. The rearrangement uses TRBV7-2 and TRBJ2-5; D is unresolved. V was trimmed by 8 bases and J by 1 base, leaving 11 bases between them. This CDR3 is built from 13 residues. Germline CDR1 is SGHTA and CDR2 is FQGNSA. CDR3 amino acids: CASRLNTQETQYF. The CDR3 nucleotides are TGTGCCAGCCGACTTAATACCCAAGAGACCCAGTACTTC.

This clonotype was found many times. The chain links TRBV6-2 or TRBV6-3 to TRBJ2-1; 9 bases are a match to TRBD2. There are 13 residues in the CDR3. Germline CDR1 MNHEY, CDR2 SVGEGT. Losses at the gene ends were 1 base for V and 10 bases for J; bases not matched to a gene: 2. The CDR3 DNA reads TGTGCCAGCAGTTACTGGCGGGAGGGCGAGCAGTTCTTC. Translated, it gives CASSYWREGEQFF.

This chain uses TRBV7-9 with TRBJ2-5; TRBD1 matches 7 bases. This CDR3 is 14 amino acids long. Germline lookup yields CDR1 SEHNR and CDR2 FQNEAQ (reference sequence). The trim removed 7 bases at V and 5 bases at J, leaving 10 bases unmatched. In nucleotides, the CDR3 is TGTGCCAGCACAAGAATGGGGACAGCTGAGACCCAGTACTTC. Protein sequence: CASTRMGTAETQYF.

The chain is built from TRBV23-1 and TRBJ2-1; 9 positions agree with TRBD1. TRBV23-1 is an ORF; its function is uncertain. With V trimmed by 2 bases and J by 7 bases, 9 bases remained unmatched. The CDR3 is 16 amino acids. Here the CDR3 reads CASSQGTGLLSNEQFF. The CDR3, as DNA: TGCGCCAGCAGTCAAGGGACAGGGCTTTTGTCGAATGAGCAGTTCTTC.

V usage is TRBV11-2 and J usage is TRBJ2-5, with 12 bases identical to TRBD1. Germline V CDR1 and CDR2: SGHAT, FQNNGV. This CDR3 is built from 15 residues. V gave up 5 bases and J gave up 5 bases; unmatched junction bases: 6. CDR3 sequence reads: CASSPGQGAWETQYF. CDR3 DNA sequence: TGTGCCAGCAGCCCGGGACAGGGGGCTTGGGAGACCCAGTACTTC.

The rearrangement uses TRBV4-1 and TRBJ2-6; D tentatively reads TRBD1 or TRBD2 (5 bases each). The V gene's germline CDR1 is MGHRA and CDR2 YSYEKL. V was shortened by 4 bases and J by 0 bases, with 16 bases between the two germline ends. The CDR3 is 18 amino acids. The CDR3 region is CASSLRDLGVSGANVLTF. In nucleotides, the CDR3 is TGCGCCAGCAGCCTAAGGGATTTGGGGGTCTCTGGGGCCAACGTCCTGACTTTC.

The V call is TRBV6-1, the J call TRBJ1-5; 8 bases align to TRBD1. Germline trimming cut 7 bases from V and 6 bases from J; bases unmatched to any gene: 8. In germline, CDR1 is MNHNS, CDR2 SASEGT. This CDR3 region has 14 residues. CDR3 sequence (DNA): TGTGCCAGCATCCCTACAGGGGGGAGTCAGCCCCAGCATTTT. It encodes CASIPTGGSQPQHF.

The rearrangement uses TRBV7-2 and TRBJ2-7; TRBD2 might be the D (6 bases). V was cut by 5 bases and J by 7 bases, with 15 bases left in between. Per germline, CDR1 SGHTA and CDR2 FQGNSA. The CDR3 length is 13 residues. This chain's CDR3 is CASSTGTVSEQYF. In DNA, the CDR3 is TGTGCCAGCAGCACCGGGACTGTCTCTGAGCAGTACTTC.